This T cell receptor beta chain was sequenced during a study of blood T cell repertoires in COVID-19. For the study at large: Specimens from acute and convalescent COVID-19 originated in the United States, Italy and Spain.

This CDR3 is built from 12 residues. The V and J ends lost 4 bases and 8 bases respectively, with 10 bases between them. Germline V lookup: CDR1 SGHTS, CDR2 YDEGEE. Source study methods: Estimation of nucleated cell counts was performed using reference gene primer amplification. The method was immunoSEQ multiplex PCR; TCRdb's version includes in-frame clones alone and lacks a portion of them. Clone size and the V and J calls come from that table; the DNA yielded D and trimming. This sample has roughly 190,000 clones; less than 90% occur once, and the top ten carry about 1%. J is TRBJ1-3 and V is TRBV5-8; TRBD1 is a possible D gene (5 bases). The TCR was taken from a man aged 25 to 40 with acute or convalescent COVID-19. Sequencing was performed on peripheral blood. The DNA of the CDR3 is TGTGCCAGCAGCCCGGGGGGTCACACCATATATTTT. As protein: CASSPGGHTIYF.